The clone carrying this T cell receptor (beta chain) was recorded a few times. The antigen remains undetermined. The entry originates in a study of T cells in localized non-small cell lung cancer. Findings and limits, study-wide: The appearance of a median roughly 58 of the top 100 tumor clones was seen in adjacent lung. Uninvolved adjacent lung showed the highest T cell clonality, exceeding tumor.

Per the germline V gene, CDR1 is SGHNT and CDR2 is YENEEA. This CDR3 region has 17 residues. The J segment lost 3 bases and the V segment lost 4 bases, leaving 13 bases of the junction unmatched. Some clones are missing from TCRdb's copy, which holds only in-frame ones; the method was immunoSEQ multiplex PCR. This sample has some 2,000 clones, with about 24% found just once. This receptor was identified in a male donor aged 60 or over with stage I lung adenocarcinoma. The input for sequencing was normal lung tissue next to the tumor, taken before any cancer treatment. J is TRBJ1-1 and V is TRBV11-3; 8 nucleotides align to TRBD1. Written as DNA, the CDR3 is TGTGCCAGCAGCTCGACAGGGGCTTCGGTTGAGGACACTGAAGCTTTCTTT. Its protein is CASSSTGASVEDTEAFF.